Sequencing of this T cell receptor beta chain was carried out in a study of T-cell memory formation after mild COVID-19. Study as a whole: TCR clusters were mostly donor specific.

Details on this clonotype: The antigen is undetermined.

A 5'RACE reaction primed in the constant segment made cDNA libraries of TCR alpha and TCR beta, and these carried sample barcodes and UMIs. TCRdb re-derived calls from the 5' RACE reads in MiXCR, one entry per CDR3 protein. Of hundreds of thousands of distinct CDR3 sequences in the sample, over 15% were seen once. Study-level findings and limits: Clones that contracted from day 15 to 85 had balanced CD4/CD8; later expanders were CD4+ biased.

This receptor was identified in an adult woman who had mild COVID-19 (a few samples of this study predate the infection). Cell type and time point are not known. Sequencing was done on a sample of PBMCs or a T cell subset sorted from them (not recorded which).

The chain's CDR3 is CASSSQGDYEQYF. The CDR3 nucleotides read TGTGCCAGCAGCTCACAGGGAGACTACGAGCAGTACTTC. The rearrangement uses TRBV6-5 and TRBJ2-7; maybe TRBD1 (6 bases). Germline V gene data show CDR1 as MNHEY and CDR2 as SVGAGI. This CDR3 is built from 13 residues. The V end was cut by 6 bases, the J end by 3 bases, with 12 bases between.